Sequencing of this T cell receptor (beta chain) was carried out in a study of OX40 agonist ivuxolimab in advanced cancers. The V gene lost 4 bases and the J gene lost 0 bases, with 10 bases spanning the gap. The germline CDR1 and CDR2 sequences are SEHNR and FQNEAQ (reference sequence). The CDR3 extends over 15 amino acids. A word on this clone: Its antigen is not known.

Measured with immunoSEQ multiplex PCR; TCRdb has only the in-frame clones, and not every one. There are tens of thousands of clones in the sample; approximately 86% occur only once, and 20% to 25% lies in the top ten. General study results and limits: Within 6 weeks, CD4+ and CD8+ blood T cells expanded clonally at 0.1 to 3.0 mg/kg. Among the lowest peripheral clonal expansion occurred in 0.1-3.0 mg/kg partial responders.

The V gene is TRBV7-9, the J gene TRBJ2-1; D is undetermined. This sequence originates from an adult with an advanced solid tumor such as melanoma, head and neck, liver or kidney cancer. The specimen was CD4+ or CD8+ T cells sorted from blood, collected in a trial of the OX40 agonist ivuxolimab. The CDR3 DNA reads as TGTGCCAGCAGCTACACTACCGCCTCCTACAATGAGCAGTTCTTC. Translation gives CASSYTTASYNEQFF.